A single sample is the source of the 25 T cell receptor beta chains below, sequenced in a study of blood T cell repertoires in COVID-19. The data were produced by immunoSEQ multiplex PCR, yet TCRdb's version contains in-frame clones alone and is incomplete. The data hold around 67,000 clones, with about 86% observed a single time. The sequenced sample was peripheral blood. The receptors shown here come from a man aged 45-65 years with active COVID-19.

The genes are TRBV9 and TRBJ1-4, with 8 bases identical to TRBD1. V gave up 7 bases and J gave up 8 bases; unmatched junction bases: 7. CDR3 length: 13 amino acids. Germline assignment: CDR1 SGDLS and CDR2 YYNGEE. CDR3 protein: CASQEQGGEKLFF. CDR3 coding DNA: TGTGCCAGCCAAGAACAGGGGGGCGAAAAACTGTTTTTT. Using reference TRBV9 and TRBJ1-4 for the parts outside the CDR3, the full variable domain is DSGVTQTPKHLITATGQRVTLRCSPRSGDLSVYWYQQSLDQGLQFLIQYYNGEERAKGNILERFSAQQFPDLHSELNLSSLELGDSALYFCASQEQGGEKLFFGSGTQLSVL.

The chain carries TRBV29-1 and TRBJ1-2; 10 nucleotides match TRBD1. The length of the CDR3 is 16 residues. The junction had 8 bases not matched to a gene; V was cut back by 0 bases and J by 4 bases. In germline, CDR1 is SQVTM, CDR2 ANQGSEA. As DNA, the CDR3 is TGCAGCGTTGAAGATTGGTGGACAGGGGGATTCTATGGCTACACCTTC. Translating gives CSVEDWWTGGFYGYTF.

The rearrangement joins TRBV4-1 to TRBJ2-3; no reliable D call. Germline V gene lookup returns CDR1 MGHRA and CDR2 YSYEKL. The germline V and J ends were trimmed by 1 base and 5 bases, with 13 bases remaining between them. The CDR3 spans 15 residues. The CDR3 DNA is TGCGCCAGCAGCCAAGTAGGCCTTTCGGGAGATACGCAGTATTTT. It specifies CASSQVGLSGDTQYF.

The chain is built from TRBV27 and TRBJ2-2; 8 nucleotides match TRBD2. The germline V gene has CDR1 MNHEY and CDR2 SMNVEV (reference sequence). Unmatched junction bases numbered 9, after V lost 3 bases and J lost 6 bases. The CDR3 loop spans 16 amino acids. The CDR3 region has the DNA TGTGCCAGCAGTTTCCCTGACGGGAGGGCCGCCGGGGAGCTGTTTTTT. Protein product: CASSFPDGRAAGELFF.

This clone has a single count. The CDR3 here is CATSHRDSPYNEQFF. The CDR3 region has the DNA TGTGCCACCAGCCACCGGGACTCCCCCTACAATGAGCAGTTCTTC. J is TRBJ2-1 and V is TRBV24-1; TRBD2 is a possible D gene (6 bases). V was shortened by 7 bases and J by 2 bases, with 14 bases between the two germline ends. The CDR3 spans 15 residues. CDR1 KGHDR and CDR2 SFDVKD come from the germline V gene.

The CDR3 reads CSASYRGSSYEQYF. Written as DNA, the CDR3 is TGCAGTGCTAGTTATCGCGGGAGCTCCTACGAGCAGTACTTC. The chain recombines TRBV20-1 with TRBJ2-7; 7 bases match TRBD2. The junction had 5 bases not matched to a gene; V was cut back by 3 bases and J by 0 bases. The CDR3 loop spans 14 amino acids. In germline, CDR1 is DFQATT, CDR2 SNEGSKA (reference sequence).

This chain joins TRBV9 and TRBJ1-2, with D hard to call. The CDR3 contains 11 residues. From germline, CDR1 is SGDLS and CDR2 YYNGEE. Trimming took 3 bases from V and 8 from J, leaving 8 bases between them. The CDR3 is CASSDKFGYTF. In DNA, the CDR3 is TGTGCCAGCAGCGATAAATTCGGCTACACCTTC. Full variable domain (missing parts from reference TRBV9 and TRBJ1-2): DSGVTQTPKHLITATGQRVTLRCSPRSGDLSVYWYQQSLDQGLQFLIQYYNGEERAKGNILERFSAQQFPDLHSELNLSSLELGDSALYFCASSDKFGYTFGSGTRLTVV.

The chain links TRBV2 to TRBJ1-2; D might be TRBD1 (6 bases). Germline CDR1 and CDR2: SNHLY and FYNNEI. The CDR3 spans 13 residues. Trimming shortened V by 2 bases and J by 4 bases, and 8 bases separated the two germline ends. CDR3 residues: CASSETGPYGYTF. The CDR3 nucleotides are TGTGCCAGCAGTGAAACAGGGCCCTATGGCTACACCTTC.

CDR3 DNA: TGTGCCAGCAGCCGAAGACAGAACCAAGAGACCCAGTACTTC. This codes for CASSRRQNQETQYF. This chain uses TRBV9 with TRBJ2-5; tentative D call: TRBD1 (5 bases). V was shortened by 4 bases and J by 0 bases, with 10 bases between the two germline ends. Germline CDR1 is SGDLS and CDR2 is YYNGEE. This CDR3 has 14 amino acids. The variable domain in full, completed from reference TRBV9 and TRBJ2-5, reads DSGVTQTPKHLITATGQRVTLRCSPRSGDLSVYWYQQSLDQGLQFLIQYYNGEERAKGNILERFSAQQFPDLHSELNLSSLELGDSALYFCASSRRQNQETQYFGPGTRLLVL.

CDR3 DNA: TGTGCCAGCCCGACGGGGGGGGTTCTGAGTCATACAGATACGCAGTATTTT. This encodes CASPTGGVLSHTDTQYF. The chain combines TRBV5-8 with TRBJ2-3, with 8 bases that match TRBD2. Per the germline V gene, CDR1 is SGHTS and CDR2 is YDEGEE. The V and J ends lost 7 bases and 3 bases, in that order; junction bases with no gene match: 16. The CDR3 covers 17 residues.

The count of this clone is one. The V gene is TRBV19, the J gene TRBJ2-5; perhaps TRBD1 as D (5 bases). This CDR3 has 14 residues. V gave up 3 bases and J gave up 1 base, with 9 bases separating them. Germline CDR1 is LNHDA and CDR2 is SQIVND (reference sequence). The CDR3: CASSIRRGQETQYF. The CDR3 bases are TGTGCCAGTAGTATCCGAAGGGGCCAAGAGACCCAGTACTTC.

This sequence joins TRBV7-3 and TRBJ2-1; D possibly corresponds to TRBD2 (5 bases). CDR3 size: 14 residues. CDR1 SGHTA and CDR2 FQGTGA come from the germline V gene. Between the trimmed V and J ends, which lost 5 bases and 9 bases, there was a span of 17 bases. CDR3 amino acids: CASSPLGVDTEQFF. The CDR3 DNA is TGTGCCAGCAGCCCTCTGGGAGTTGATACTGAGCAGTTCTTC.

The J gene is TRBJ1-5, the V gene TRBV19, with unresolved D. The V gene lost 9 bases and the J gene lost 0 bases, with 12 bases spanning the gap. CDR3 size: 14 residues. Germline V lookup: CDR1 LNHDA, CDR2 SQIVND (reference sequence). The CDR3 reads CASAYTTSNQPQHF. The CDR3, as DNA: TGTGCCAGCGCTTACACAACTAGCAATCAGCCCCAGCATTTT.

The chain links TRBV29-1 to TRBJ2-3; the match to TRBD1 covers 7 bases. V lost 3 bases and J lost 2; bases outside the gene matches: 5. Germline V CDR1 and CDR2: SQVTM, ANQGSEA. The CDR3 spans 14 residues. CDR3 DNA sequence: TGCAGCGTTGAGGGGGACAGAGTCACAGATACGCAGTATTTT. Its translation is CSVEGDRVTDTQYF.

This sequence joins TRBV9 and TRBJ1-2; the D gene is possibly TRBD1 (6 bases). This CDR3 region has 14 residues. Looked up from germline, CDR1 is SGDLS and CDR2 is YYNGEE. The V gene lost 3 bases and the J gene lost 8 bases, with 17 bases spanning the gap. The CDR3 nucleotides are TGTGCCAGCAGCGCGACAGGAGAGGGTGACGGCTACACCTTC. Protein sequence: CASSATGEGDGYTF.

The V gene is TRBV19, the J gene TRBJ2-7, with D perhaps TRBD2 (7 bases). CDR3 length: 15 residues. Trimming removed 3 bases from V and 1 base from J, with 13 bases in between. In germline, CDR1 is LNHDA, CDR2 SQIVND (reference sequence). The CDR3 nucleotides are TGTGCCAGTAGTATGGGCGGGGGCCGATCCTACGAGCAGTACTTC. This encodes CASSMGGGRSYEQYF.

The chain joins TRBV10-2 to TRBJ2-1, with 8 nucleotides matching TRBD2. Germline trimming cut 8 bases from V and 0 bases from J; bases unmatched to any gene: 3. Per germline, CDR1 WSHSY and CDR2 SAAADI. This CDR3 comprises 14 residues. The CDR3, as DNA: TGCGCCAGCGATCGGGGGGGCTCCTACAATGAGCAGTTCTTC. Translated, it gives CASDRGGSYNEQFF.

V and J are TRBV2 and TRBJ1-5; 7 bases match TRBD1. The CDR3 is 13 amino acids. The junction had 2 bases not matched to a gene; V was cut back by 5 bases and J by 4 bases. Germline loops: CDR1 SNHLY, CDR2 FYNNEI. CDR3 in amino acids: CASSRGQNQPQHF. The CDR3 coding sequence is TGTGCCAGCAGTAGGGGACAGAATCAGCCCCAGCATTTT.

This clone appeared a single time. The V call is TRBV5-1, the J call TRBJ2-3, with D possibly matching TRBD1 (5 bases). CDR3 length: 15 residues. V was clipped by 0 bases and J by 5 bases, with 13 bases between them. Germline V lookup: CDR1 SGHRS, CDR2 YFSETQ. CDR3 nucleotides: TGCGCCAGCAGCTTGGAGGGCAGGGTGGGAGATACGCAGTATTTT. Protein sequence: CASSLEGRVGDTQYF.

This chain links TRBV7-3 with TRBJ2-3; unclear D gene. The CDR3 runs 14 residues. The V end lost 0 bases, the J end lost 0 bases, and 4 bases lay between the germline ends. Germline loops: CDR1 SGHTA, CDR2 FQGTGA. Written as DNA, the CDR3 is TGTGCCAGCAGCTTAACGAGGAGCACAGATACGCAGTATTTT. Its translation: CASSLTRSTDTQYF.

The genes are TRBV18 and TRBJ2-5; the match to TRBD2 covers 8 bases. The CDR3 consists of 14 residues. J was trimmed by 5 bases and V by 2 bases; bases with no gene match: 4. Germline V gene lookup returns CDR1 KGHSH and CDR2 LQKENI. The CDR3 DNA reads TGTGCCAGCTCACCAGGGACTAGGGAGGAGACCCAGTACTTC. As protein: CASSPGTREETQYF.

The chain couples TRBV5-4 to TRBJ2-7; 10 bases are a match to TRBD2. The junction had 3 bases not matched to a gene; V was cut back by 4 bases and J by 2 bases. CDR1 and CDR2 (germline): SGHNT, YYREEE (reference sequence). The length of the CDR3 is 14 residues. CDR3 nucleotides: TGTGCCAGCAGCCACAGCGGGGGGGCCTACGAGCAGTACTTC. It yields the protein CASSHSGGAYEQYF.

The CDR3 loop is CASIQGESSYEQYF. Written as DNA, the CDR3 is TGTGCCAGCATCCAGGGGGAGAGCTCCTACGAGCAGTACTTC. The rearrangement joins TRBV6-6 to TRBJ2-7; 7 bases agree with TRBD1. The CDR3 is 14 residues long. The V gene end was trimmed by 7 bases and the J gene end by 0 bases; junction bases not matched to a gene: 6. Germline lookup yields CDR1 MNHNY and CDR2 SVGAGI (reference sequence).

The chain links TRBV6-5 to TRBJ2-1; 8 bases fit TRBD1. The CDR3 covers 11 residues. With V trimmed by 4 bases and J by 12 bases, 2 bases remained unmatched. Per germline, CDR1 MNHEY and CDR2 SVGAGI. The CDR3 sequence: CASSFDRGQFF. The CDR3 bases are TGTGCCAGCAGTTTCGACAGGGGGCAGTTCTTC.

This sequence joins TRBV1 and TRBJ2-1; the DNA was not compared with TRBD1, the D call given in the table. TRBV1 is recorded as a pseudogene. This CDR3 is built from 17 residues. DNA of the CDR3: TGCACCAGCAGCCAAGACGAGGCGCAGGGGTCCTACAATGAGCAGTTCTTC. Translating it yields CTSSQDEAQGSYNEQFF.